This T cell receptor beta chain appears in the sequencing data of a study of shared clonotypes between healthy human individuals. Overall study context: The study enrolled a couple of women and three men aged 18 to 49.

Using immunoSEQ multiplex PCR, the repertoire was profiled, and TCRdb retains in-frame clones only, with some absent. The data show some 2.1 million clones, roughly 94% seen once. Per the germline V gene, CDR1 is GTSNPN and CDR2 is SVGIG (reference sequence). V was pared by 5 bases and J by 8 bases, with 2 bases of the junction left unmatched. CDR3 size: 11 residues. Partitioning of CD4+ cells yielded a CD45RA+ naive subset and a CD45RA-negative memory subset. The sequencing sample was made of naive CD4+ T cells sorted from blood. Subset indicated: CD45RA+ positively selected. This rearrangement joins TRBV30 to TRBJ2-4; the match to TRBD1 covers 8 bases. The sequence came from a man aged 18 to 29 in good health. DNA of the CDR3: TGTGCCTGGGGACAGGGAGACATTCAGTACTTC. Translated, it gives CAWGQGDIQYF.